This T cell receptor (beta chain) was documented in a study of neurological immune-mediated disorders (dated by TCRdb to about 2019). With respect to the entire study: The study compared peripheral blood TCR-beta repertoires of HTLV-I-associated myelopathy (HAM/TSP) patients, multiple sclerosis patients and healthy controls using UMI-based sequencing. The cohort included some 66 subjects: about 15 with HAM/TSP, about 34 with multiple sclerosis, and 20 healthy controls. The roughly 110 TCR-beta libraries included longitudinal samples, technical triplicates and paired sorted CD4+ and CD8+ T-cell subsets alongside PBMC samples.

On the study overall, not on this receptor specifically: No identical CDR3 amino acid sequences were shared among expanded clones across subjects, suggesting private TCR-beta repertoires in all groups. TCR clonal expansion was highest in HAM/TSP patients and lowest in MS patients, with MS patients falling below even healthy controls.

This clonotype was seen repeatedly, ten times or more. It has no known antigen specificity. Base quality data are lacking; no much larger clone is found one base away. To synthesize cDNA, template-switch 5'RACE was performed with a primer carrying a 10-nucleotide random unique molecular identifier so that each TCR transcript was tagged. Every sequencing run yielded over 170 million TCR-beta sequences covering 15-18 subjects. Total RNA was extracted with the RNeasy kit. TCR-beta VDJ regions were amplified with primers for the TCR constant region and the 5'RACE anchor, using the KAPA Real-time Library Amplification kit. A first PCR added sample indexes and Illumina adaptors, and a second PCR then raised library yield. The roughly 650 bp TCR product was size-selected on a 2% E-gel SizeSelection system after Ampure bead purification. Before pooling, library quality was assessed on a Bioanalyzer, concentration was determined with Qubit, and library quantification was performed with the Kapa Library Quantification kit. An Illumina HiSeq 2500 was used to sequence the libraries paired-end at 2 x 150 bp. To increase sequence diversity, roughly 25-31% phiX was spiked into each library pool. The paper's data handling went like this. The quality-filtered reads were processed with the UMI-based MiGEC pipeline, whose error correction step removed more than 80% of the raw TCR sequences. VDJ genes were aligned to IMGT germline references, and each clonotype was defined by a unique CDR3 amino acid sequence together with V-J genes. Clonal expansion, Shannon diversity and CDR3 relatedness (CalcPairwiseDistances, ClusterSamples) were evaluated with VDJtools, and phylogenetic trees were built with CLCbio workbench. Expanded clones were defined as having at least 8 unique UMIs, based on coefficient-of-variation modelling across technical triplicates. Through fastp at Q25 and MiXCR, TCRdb rebuilt clones from the public reads, retaining in-frame beta chains. Every distinct CDR3 protein forms one entry, paired with its most common genes and DNA. None of the V and J calls come from the authors' own analysis; TCRdb made them. The sample yields tens of thousands of distinct CDR3 sequences; roughly 23% were counted once. Clones ranked in the top ten supply about 23% of the sample.

The germline V gene (reference sequence) provides CDR1 SEHNR and CDR2 FQNEAQ. V drops 0 bases and J drops 2 bases, leaving 13 bases in between. Counted from cysteine to phenylalanine, this CDR3 has 16 amino acids. Of the read, only the CDR3 DNA is kept; its 48 bases are in frame from base 1. Blood bank volunteers in Maryland, USA served as the healthy controls. For the unsorted PBMC libraries, 2 million PBMCs were stored in RNAlater at -80 degrees C until RNA extraction and were used to generate the libraries. Peripheral blood was subjected to Ficoll-Hypaque density gradient centrifugation to isolate PBMCs, which were then cryopreserved in liquid nitrogen.

The sample comprised PBMCs. Recombination joined TRBV7-9 with TRBJ1-1, with a tentative D gene TRBD1 over 5 matching bases. This receptor was obtained from a woman aged 70-85 years in good health. The CDR3 region: CASSLAGAGGNTEAFF. The nucleotides are TGTGCCAGCAGCTTAGCAGGGGCTGGGGGTAACACTGAAGCTTTCTTT.